The clone carrying this TCR beta chain came up a few times. Its antigen remains unidentified. Trimming took 1 base from V and 1 from J; bases not matched to a gene: 2. The CDR3 has 15 residues. Germline values: CDR1 SQVTM, CDR2 ANQGSEA. This entry is derived from a study of T cell responses to AZD1222 COVID-19 vaccine. Study-wide results and limits: Spike-wide vaccine-associated CD4 TCRs dominated at 160-218 and 743-854. The donor group comprised mostly white British people and more females; the analysis possibly underestimated clonal diversity. Among spike-specific TCRs, nearly half reportedly target unmutated variant regions.

Here immunoSEQ multiplex PCR was the method, and the copy in TCRdb shows in-frame clones only, minus some. The table has under 150,000 clones, around 88% seen once; the top ten hold 11%. The chain couples TRBV29-1 to TRBJ1-1, with 11 positions matching TRBD1. The source material was peripheral blood, sampled on day 0 of MenACWY control vaccination. The sequence was collected from an adult in good health. Written as DNA, the CDR3 is TGCAGCGTTGAAGGGACAGGGGGCGCGAACACTGAAGCTTTCTTT. Residues: CSVEGTGGANTEAFF.